The T cell receptor (beta chain) under discussion was sequenced for a study of regulatory T cells in long-lasting Graves disease. CDR3 regions were amplified by Arm-PCR using iRepertoire HTBI primers to build TCR beta libraries. As originally analysed: Sample data revealed approximately 62 TRBV and some 14 TRBJ segments. TCRdb ran MiXCR on the multiplex PCR reads and lists one entry per CDR3 protein. The V and J calls shown here were made by TCRdb, not taken from the authors' results. The sample consists of more than 350,000 distinct CDR3 sequences, 15% of them appearing once. Stated time point: newly diagnosed GD, antithyroid drugs for less than 3 months. PBMC-derived RNA was used for the TCR library. About 8.8 milliliters of peripheral blood were drawn into EDTA tubes. Unmatched junction bases numbered 5, after V lost 5 bases and J lost 6 bases. Per the germline V gene, CDR1 is SGHVS and CDR2 is FNYEAQ. There are 13 residues in the CDR3.

This clonotype was seen repeatedly, ten times or more. The same sample was also used in a study of T cells in Graves' hyperthyroidism and ophthalmopathy. Turning to that study: If no ophthalmopathy progression occurred within 18 months, Graves' hyperthyroidism was stable.

J is TRBJ1-1 and V is TRBV7-6; 8 bases are shared with TRBD1. The sequence derives from a woman younger than 45 with Graves disease. Sequenced material: peripheral blood mononuclear cells (PBMCs), taken at new diagnosis, from a patient treated with antithyroid drugs. CDR3 protein: CASSPDRAAEAFF. CDR3 sequence (DNA): TGTGCCAGCAGCCCGGACAGGGCCGCTGAAGCTTTCTTT. The full variable domain, in which reference TRBV7-6 and TRBJ1-1 provide the parts outside the CDR3, is GAGVSQSPRYKVTKRGQDVALRCDPISGHVSLYWYRQALGQGPEFLTYFNYEAQQDKSGLPNDRFSAERPEGSISTLTIQRTEQRDSAMYRCASSPDRAAEAFFGQGTRLTVV.